This is a list of T cell receptor beta chains from one sample in a study of blood T cell repertoires in COVID-19. Generated by immunoSEQ multiplex PCR, the TCRdb table keeps only in-frame clones and is missing some. The sample has 200,000 to 250,000 clones; more than 65% are singletons. What was sequenced was peripheral blood. Source of these receptors: a man aged 45-60 years with active or convalescent COVID-19. The CDR3 runs from the conserved cysteine through the conserved F or W. D genes are given only for firm matches. Only some rows state a clone size, as once, few, many or a class for expanded clones.

CASSPDRGTSNQPQHF,TGTGCCAGCTCCCCGGACAGGGGGACGAGCAATCAGCCCCAGCATTTT,TRBV18,TRBD1,.,TRBJ1-5
CASGRGLGDTQYF,TGTGCCAGCGGCAGGGGGCTCGGAGATACGCAGTATTTT,TRBV2,TRBD1,.,TRBJ2-3
CASSGPTGITGEAFF,TGTGCCAGCAGTGGTCCGACAGGGATCACCGGTGAAGCTTTCTTT,TRBV2,TRBD1,.,TRBJ1-1
CASSDVPGYGYTF,TGTGCCAGCAGTGACGTCCCGGGCTATGGCTACACCTTC,TRBV2,.,.,TRBJ1-2
CATSLTVTGELFF,TGTGCCACCAGCCTGACAGTTACCGGGGAGCTGTTTTTT,TRBV24-1,.,once,TRBJ2-2
CSVTGTGPREQFF,TGCAGCGTTACTGGGACAGGGCCGAGGGAGCAGTTCTTC,TRBV29-1,TRBD1,.,TRBJ2-1
CASSPQGYEQFF,TGCGCCAGCAGCCCACAGGGGTATGAGCAGTTCTTC,TRBV4-1,TRBD1,.,TRBJ2-1
CASRVDWGHGYTF,TGTGCCAGCAGGGTGGACTGGGGTCATGGCTACACCTTC,TRBV2,.,.,TRBJ1-2
CASRKGLASYNEQFF,TGTGCCAGCAGGAAGGGACTAGCTTCCTACAATGAGCAGTTCTTC,TRBV6-5,TRBD2,.,TRBJ2-1
CASSIGRVIDEQFF,TGTGCCAGTAGTATTGGTCGGGTGATCGATGAGCAGTTCTTC,TRBV19,.,.,TRBJ2-1
CASSPGLAVFNEQFF,TGTGCCAGCAGCCCCGGACTAGCGGTCTTTAATGAGCAGTTCTTC,TRBV7-9,TRBD2,.,TRBJ2-1
CASSLTGLETQYF,TGTGCCAGCAGTTTGACAGGGCTGGAGACCCAGTACTTC,TRBV6-5,TRBD1,.,TRBJ2-5
CASSSTTGRPGNTIYF,TGTGCCAGCAGCTCCACGACAGGAAGACCTGGAAACACCATATATTTT,TRBV7-6,.,.,TRBJ1-3
CASSQDHLLGAGLAVNEQFF,TGCGCCAGCAGCCAGGACCACCTTCTCGGGGCGGGACTAGCAGTCAATGAGCAGTTCTTC,TRBV4-3,TRBD2,.,TRBJ2-1
CASTTSVSGSGDEQFF,TGCGCCAGCACCACATCGGTTAGCGGGAGTGGCGATGAGCAGTTCTTC,TRBV4-3,TRBD2,.,TRBJ2-1
CASSRAGGPGNEQFF,TGTGCCAGCAGCCGAGCGGGAGGGCCGGGGAATGAGCAGTTCTTC,TRBV27,TRBD2,.,TRBJ2-1
CASRVTGVTGELFF,TGTGCCAGCAGGGTGACAGGGGTCACCGGGGAGCTGTTTTTT,TRBV11-1,TRBD1,few,TRBJ2-2
CASSLMGGTNTGELFF,TGTGCCAGCAGCTTAATGGGCGGGACGAACACCGGGGAGCTGTTTTTT,TRBV13,.,.,TRBJ2-2
CARGGQGRGETQYF,TGTGCCAGGGGGGGACAGGGACGAGGAGAGACCCAGTACTTC,TRBV2,TRBD1,once,TRBJ2-5
CASSQDLTLGYTF,TGCGCCAGCAGCCAAGATTTGACTTTGGGCTACACCTTC,TRBV4-3,.,.,TRBJ1-2
CASSYSSETQYF,TGTGCCAGCAGTTATAGTTCAGAGACCCAGTACTTC,TRBV6-6,.,.,TRBJ2-5
CASSPGTAGTLHF,TGTGCCAGCAGTCCGGGGACCGCGGGGACCCTCCACTTT,TRBV6-2/TRBV6-3,.,.,TRBJ1-6
CSALSSYEQYF,TGCAGTGCTCTGAGCTCCTACGAGCAGTACTTC,TRBV20-1,.,many,TRBJ2-7
CASSLAPGLAGVNEQFF,TGTGCCAGCTCACTTGCACCGGGACTAGCGGGAGTCAATGAGCAGTTCTTC,TRBV18,TRBD2,few,TRBJ2-1
CASSPRGDSYEQYF,TGTGCCAGCAGCCCGAGGGGGGACAGCTACGAGCAGTACTTC,TRBV7-9,.,.,TRBJ2-7
CASSKRGQGYGYTF,TGTGCCAGTAGTAAAAGGGGACAGGGCTATGGCTACACCTTC,TRBV19,TRBD1,.,TRBJ1-2
CASSLMGTLAKNIQYF,TGTGCCAGCAGCTTAATGGGGACTCTAGCCAAAAACATTCAGTACTTC,TRBV7-2,.,.,TRBJ2-4
CASSRTRPQGSDEKLFF,TGCGCCAGCAGCCGAACGAGGCCGCAGGGGTCGGATGAAAAACTGTTTTTT,TRBV4-3,.,few,TRBJ1-4
CASSGGETQYF,TGTGCCAGCAGTGGGGGGGAGACCCAGTACTTC,TRBV28,.,.,TRBJ2-5
CASSAPGQGATEAFF,TGTGCCAGCAGCGCACCGGGACAGGGGGCGACTGAAGCTTTCTTT,TRBV7-3,TRBD1,.,TRBJ1-1
CASSQDTGITDTQYF,TGCGCCAGCAGCCAAGATACAGGGATCACAGATACGCAGTATTTT,TRBV4-1,.,.,TRBJ2-3
CASSETGNSNQPQHF,TGTGCCAGCAGTGAGACAGGGAATAGCAATCAGCCCCAGCATTTT,TRBV6-1,TRBD1,.,TRBJ1-5
CAWSGGGPSGFF,TGTGCCTGGAGTGGGGGAGGGCCGTCGGGGTTCTTC,TRBV30,TRBD2,.,TRBJ2-1
CASSFMPSGYQETQYF,TGTGCCAGCAGCTTCATGCCTAGCGGGTACCAAGAGACCCAGTACTTC,TRBV7-2,TRBD2,.,TRBJ2-5
CASSVGLAEGIDTQYF,TGTGCCAGCAGCGTAGGGCTAGCGGAAGGTATAGATACGCAGTATTTT,TRBV9,TRBD2,.,TRBJ2-3